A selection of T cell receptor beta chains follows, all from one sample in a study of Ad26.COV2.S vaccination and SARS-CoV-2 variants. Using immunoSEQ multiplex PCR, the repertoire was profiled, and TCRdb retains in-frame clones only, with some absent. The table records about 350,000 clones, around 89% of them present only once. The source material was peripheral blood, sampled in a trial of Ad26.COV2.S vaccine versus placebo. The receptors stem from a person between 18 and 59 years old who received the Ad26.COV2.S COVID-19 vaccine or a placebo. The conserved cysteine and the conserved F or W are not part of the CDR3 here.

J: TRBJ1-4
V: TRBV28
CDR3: ASSLSRRGEKLF

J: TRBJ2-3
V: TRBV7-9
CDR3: ASSRTENTDTQY

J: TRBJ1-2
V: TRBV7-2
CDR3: ASRRSAGGAYGYT

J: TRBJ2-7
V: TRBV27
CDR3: ASSFKTGGYEQY

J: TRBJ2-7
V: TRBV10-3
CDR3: AISDLWSYEQY

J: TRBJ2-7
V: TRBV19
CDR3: ASSTDTYSTYEQY

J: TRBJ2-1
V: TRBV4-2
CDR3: ASSQERTGPGHEQF

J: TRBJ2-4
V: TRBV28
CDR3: ASRLDTKNIQY

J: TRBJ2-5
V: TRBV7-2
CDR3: ASTSSSGEETQY

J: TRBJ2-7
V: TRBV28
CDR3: ASRGLGLAEQY

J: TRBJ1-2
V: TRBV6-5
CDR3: ASTTGDGLYGYT

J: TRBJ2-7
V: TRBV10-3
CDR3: AISESSSYEQY

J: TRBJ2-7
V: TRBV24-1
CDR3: ATSDWARYEQY

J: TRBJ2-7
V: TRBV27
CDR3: ASRRTGYDEQY

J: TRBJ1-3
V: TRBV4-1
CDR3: ASSSPGQGAPGNTIY

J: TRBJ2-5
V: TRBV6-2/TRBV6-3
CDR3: ASSYPGDHETQY

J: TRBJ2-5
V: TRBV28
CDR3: ASSTFGLGVEETQY

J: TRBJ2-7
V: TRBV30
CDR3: AWNPDRGGYEQY

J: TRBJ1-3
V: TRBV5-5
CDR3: ASSLEGQGWVGNTIY

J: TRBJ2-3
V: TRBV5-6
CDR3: ASSPGIAGDTQY

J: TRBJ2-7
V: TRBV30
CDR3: AWSVRTGKYEQY

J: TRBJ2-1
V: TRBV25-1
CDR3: ASSQPGQINEQF

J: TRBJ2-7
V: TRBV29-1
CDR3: SVELASRLGEQY

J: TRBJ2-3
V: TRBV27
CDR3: ASSSQGSDTQY

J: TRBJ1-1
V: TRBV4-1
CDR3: ASSQDVGMNTEAF

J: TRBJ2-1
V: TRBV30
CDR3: AWQGTSGTLHEQF

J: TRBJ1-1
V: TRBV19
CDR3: ASSISGGLGRWD

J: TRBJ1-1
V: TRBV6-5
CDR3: ASSRQDNTEAF

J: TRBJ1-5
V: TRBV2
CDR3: ASSEESGSNQPQH

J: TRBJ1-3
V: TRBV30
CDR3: AWSLGFGNTIY

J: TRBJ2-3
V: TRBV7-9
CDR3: ASSTGGVGPDTQY

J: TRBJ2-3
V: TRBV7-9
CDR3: ASRETSGSWVTQY

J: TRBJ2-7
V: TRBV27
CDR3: ASSLSLARAGGNWYEQY

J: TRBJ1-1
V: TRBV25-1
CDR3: ASSDPGTDNTEAF

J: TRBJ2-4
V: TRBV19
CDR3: ASRPGQGWNIQY

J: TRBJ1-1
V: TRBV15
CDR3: ATSRLNTEAF

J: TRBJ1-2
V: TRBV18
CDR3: ASSPDRGSFGYT